This T cell receptor beta chain was observed in a study of T cells in Graves' hyperthyroidism and ophthalmopathy (dated by TCRdb to the late 2010s). Background for the entire study: Peripheral blood samples were taken at initial diagnosis, before any treatment was given. To identify distinguishing TCR V-J signatures, a discovery cohort of about 100 patients was used, comprising some 45 with Graves' ophthalmopathy and approximately 57 with stable Graves' hyperthyroidism. Prospective prediction of ophthalmopathy was tested in an independent validation cohort of 18 hyperthyroidism patients and 17 patients who later progressed to ophthalmopathy. The approximately 98 discovery patients were randomly divided into training and test sets at a 7:3 ratio. Thyroid tissue and blood T-cell repertoires from about six Graves' hyperthyroidism patients were also compared in the study. Once sampling was done, hyperthyroidism patients were given methimazole at a starting dose of 30 mg daily, whereas ophthalmopathy patients were given high-dose intravenous methylprednisolone. According to the paper, TCR Vbeta CDR3 sequencing was carried out on 135 peripheral blood samples, which came from over 40 ophthalmopathy, under 85 hyperthyroidism and roughly 17 progressor patients.

Broader findings and caveats from the paper: Ophthalmopathy was separated from stable hyperthyroidism by a 13 V-J signature model, with approximately 89% sensitivity and about 84% specificity obtained in cross-validation and 80%/75% obtained in testing. In validation, the model predicted progression to ophthalmopathy a median of roughly 6.5 months before onset, with roughly 68% sensitivity and just under 75% specificity. Sample size was not statistically predetermined, and blinding of investigators to group allocation was not performed. Blood samples also contained most of the expanded thyroid clonotypes (frequency above 0.001), which suggests that blood repertoires may reflect thyroid immune responses.

The TCR beta CDR3 regions were amplified from the RNA transcripts. A first-round RT-PCR of the TCR CDR3 used the HTBI primer set with the Qiagen OneStep RT-PCR kit. A second multiplex PCR round built the libraries, followed by size selection and purification. Libraries were sequenced paired-end with 100 bp reads on an Illumina HiSeq2000. The original methods were these. Raw data were processed with SOAPnuke, discarding reads with adapters, uncalled bases, mean Phred below 15, or no exact constant-primer or identifier match. COPE v1.2.5 was used to merge high-quality paired reads, and clonotypes were defined as unique nucleotide sequences. MiTCR v1.1 was used to align the clonotypes against IMGT TRBV, TRBD and TRBJ reference segments. Only V-J combinations with frequency above 0.0001, covering approximately 99% of repertoires, were analysed. The TCS score was defined as the ratio of F50 (clonal expansion) to E x V (chaos), calculated using BLOSUM62-based TCRdist between CDR3 peptides within each V-J. Welch's t-statistics and random forest reduced approximately 520 V-J features to 13, which were used in a naive Bayes classifier (R e1071). Using fastp trimming at Q25 and MiXCR clonotype assembly, TCRdb reanalyzed the public sequencing data and kept in-frame beta chains. CDR3 protein sequences are deduplicated, and each keeps its most common genes and DNA. V and J calls and clone size were set by TCRdb, not the authors. The table for this sample lists around 480,000 distinct CDR3 sequences; about 15% of them were counted only once. The ten largest clonotypes hold 15% to 20% of the sample.

The germline ends are 8 bases apart after V is trimmed by 0 bases and J by 2 bases. There are 14 amino acids in the CDR3, from cysteine to valine inclusive. The DNA shown is the 42-base CDR3, in frame from base 1. CDR1 KGHSH and CDR2 LQKENI were looked up in the germline V gene. About this clonotype: What this receptor recognizes is not known. Base qualities are not provided; no much larger clone lies one nucleotide away.

Stable Graves' hyperthyroidism was defined as the absence of progression to ophthalmopathy over 18 months of follow-up. Hyperthyroidism patients were newly diagnosed, had a disease duration of under 2 months, and were aged 18 to 65 years. The study excluded patients with uncontrolled infections, other autoimmune diseases, pregnancy or lactation. Diagnoses relied on clinical symptoms, serum thyroxine and TRAb, thyroid ultrasound and orbital computed tomography. Ficoll-Paque density gradient centrifugation was used to isolate PBMCs from 8 to 10 ml of fresh peripheral blood. Total RNA was extracted with Trizol reagent, and quality was checked on an Agilent 2100 Bioanalyzer.

The rearrangement joined TRBV18 to TRBJ2-7, with no D gene named confidently. The specimen was blood. The TCR comes from a woman younger than 35 with Graves' hyperthyroidism. Read as DNA, the sequence is TGTGCCAGCTCACCACCGTACAACACCTACGAGCAGTACGTC. It specifies CASSPPYNTYEQYV.